This entry describes one T cell receptor (beta chain). The entry originates in a study of blood T cell repertoires in COVID-19. Study summary: COVID-19 samples from acute and convalescent phases originated in the United States, Italy and Spain. Sources were T cells, B-cell-depleted T cells, or PBMCs; the material itself was cDNA or gDNA.

Original processing notes: Nucleated cell number was recorded as an estimate derived from reference gene primer amplification. Here immunoSEQ multiplex PCR was the method, and the copy in TCRdb shows in-frame clones only, minus some. Clonal size and the V and J genes are those of that table, whereas D and trimming came from the DNA. The sample holds about 87,000 clones, approximately 86% seen once. The sequenced sample was peripheral blood. This sequence was found in a man aged 35-49 years with acute or convalescent COVID-19.

Here the CDR3 DNA reads TGTGCCTGGGGGGGGAGGTCGAACACCGGGGAGCTGTTTTTT. Amino acid sequence: CAWGGRSNTGELFF. The V call is TRBV30, the J call TRBJ2-2; perhaps TRBD2 as D (6 bases). V was trimmed by 5 bases and J by 0 bases, leaving 10 bases between them. The CDR3 extends over 14 amino acids. The germline CDR1 and CDR2 sequences are GTSNPN and SVGIG (reference sequence).